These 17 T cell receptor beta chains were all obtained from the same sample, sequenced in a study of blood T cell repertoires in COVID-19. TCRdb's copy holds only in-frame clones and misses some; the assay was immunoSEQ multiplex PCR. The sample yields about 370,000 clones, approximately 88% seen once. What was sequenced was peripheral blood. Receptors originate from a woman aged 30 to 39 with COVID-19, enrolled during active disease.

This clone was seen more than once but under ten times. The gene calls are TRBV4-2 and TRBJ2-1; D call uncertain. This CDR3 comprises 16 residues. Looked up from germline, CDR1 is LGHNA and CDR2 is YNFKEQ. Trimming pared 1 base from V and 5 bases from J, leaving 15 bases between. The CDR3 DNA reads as TGTGCCAGCAGCCAAGGAGCGCCCACCGTTAACAATGAGCAGTTCTTC. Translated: CASSQGAPTVNNEQFF.

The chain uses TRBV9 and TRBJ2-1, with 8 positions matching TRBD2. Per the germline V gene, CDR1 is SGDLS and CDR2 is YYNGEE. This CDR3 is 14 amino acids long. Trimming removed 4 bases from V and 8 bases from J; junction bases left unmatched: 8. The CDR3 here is CASSPLTSADEQFF. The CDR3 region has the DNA TGTGCCAGCAGCCCCTTGACTAGCGCGGATGAGCAGTTCTTC.

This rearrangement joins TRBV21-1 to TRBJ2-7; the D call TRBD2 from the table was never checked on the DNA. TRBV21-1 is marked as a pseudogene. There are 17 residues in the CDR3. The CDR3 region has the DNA TGTGCCAGCAGCAAAGTGAATGCGGGAGGCCCAACCTACGAGCAGTACGTC. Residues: CASSKVNAGGPTYEQYV.

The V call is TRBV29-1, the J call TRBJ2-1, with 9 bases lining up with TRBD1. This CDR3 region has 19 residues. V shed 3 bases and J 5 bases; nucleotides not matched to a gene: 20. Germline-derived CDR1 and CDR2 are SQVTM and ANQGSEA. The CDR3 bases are TGCAGCGTTGATCTAGGAGGACAGGGGTGGCTACCCGGCCACAATGAGCAGTTCTTC. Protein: CSVDLGGQGWLPGHNEQFF.

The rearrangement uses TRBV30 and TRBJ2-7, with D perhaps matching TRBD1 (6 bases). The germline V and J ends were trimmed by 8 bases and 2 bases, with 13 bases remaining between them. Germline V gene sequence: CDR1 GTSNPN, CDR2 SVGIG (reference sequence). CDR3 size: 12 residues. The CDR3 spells CAGPTGAYEQYV. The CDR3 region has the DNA TGTGCCGGCCCGACAGGTGCCTACGAGCAGTACGTC.

The CDR3 sequence is CASSLDRGNYGYTF. Here the CDR3 DNA reads TGTGCCAGCAGCTTAGACAGGGGGAACTATGGCTACACCTTC. The chain is built from TRBV7-2 and TRBJ1-2; TRBD1 aligns across 8 bases. Per germline, CDR1 SGHTA and CDR2 FQGNSA. Trimming at V came to 1 base and at J to 2 bases, leaving 0 bases not matched to a gene. This CDR3 is built from 14 residues.

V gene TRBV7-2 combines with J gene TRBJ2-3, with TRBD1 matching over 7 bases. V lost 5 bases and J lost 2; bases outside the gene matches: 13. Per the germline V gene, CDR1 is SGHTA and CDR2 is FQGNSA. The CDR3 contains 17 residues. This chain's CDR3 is CASSLQVRDSITDTQYF. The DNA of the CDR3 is TGTGCCAGCAGCCTGCAGGTCCGGGACAGTATCACAGATACGCAGTATTTT.

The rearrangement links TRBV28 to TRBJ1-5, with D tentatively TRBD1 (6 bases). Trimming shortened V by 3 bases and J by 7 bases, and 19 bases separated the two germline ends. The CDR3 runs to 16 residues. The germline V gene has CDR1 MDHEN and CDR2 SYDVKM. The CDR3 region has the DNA TGTGCCAGCAGTTTCGGGCGAACAGGGAGAAGGCAGCCCCAGCATTTT. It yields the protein CASSFGRTGRRQPQHF.

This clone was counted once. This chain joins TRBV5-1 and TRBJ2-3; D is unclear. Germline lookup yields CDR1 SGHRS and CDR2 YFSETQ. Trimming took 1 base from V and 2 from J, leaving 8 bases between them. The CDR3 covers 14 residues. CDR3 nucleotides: TGCGCCAGCAGCTTGCAACATGCCACAGATACGCAGTATTTT. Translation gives CASSLQHATDTQYF.

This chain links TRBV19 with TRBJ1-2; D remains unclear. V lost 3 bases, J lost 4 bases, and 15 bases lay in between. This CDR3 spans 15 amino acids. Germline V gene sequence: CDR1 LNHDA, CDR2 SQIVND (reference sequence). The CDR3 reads CASSISGPVLYGYTF. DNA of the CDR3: TGTGCCAGTAGTATTTCGGGTCCTGTCCTCTATGGCTACACCTTC.

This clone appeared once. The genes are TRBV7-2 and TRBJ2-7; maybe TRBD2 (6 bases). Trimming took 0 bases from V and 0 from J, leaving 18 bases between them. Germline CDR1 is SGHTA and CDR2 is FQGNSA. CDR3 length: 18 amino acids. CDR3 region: CASSLAPLATYLSYEQYF. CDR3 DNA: TGTGCCAGCAGCTTAGCTCCGCTAGCGACGTACCTCTCCTACGAGCAGTACTTC.

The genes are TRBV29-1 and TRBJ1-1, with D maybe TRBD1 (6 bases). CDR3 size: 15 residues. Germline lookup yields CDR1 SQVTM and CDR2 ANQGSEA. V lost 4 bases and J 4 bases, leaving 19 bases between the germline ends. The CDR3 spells CSVAPDRHTLTEAFF. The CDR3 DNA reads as TGCAGCGTTGCCCCTGACAGGCACACACTCACTGAAGCTTTCTTT. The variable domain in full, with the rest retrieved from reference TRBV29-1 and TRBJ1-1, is SAVISQKPSRDICQRGTSLTIQCQVDSQVTMMFWYRQQPGQSLTLIATANQGSEATYESGFVIDKFPISRPNLTFSTLTVSNMSPEDSSIYLCSVAPDRHTLTEAFFGQGTRLTVV.

In DNA, the CDR3 is TGTGCCAGCAGGAGAAGTTTGGGAGCTTACTATGGCTACACCTTC. Translation: CASRRSLGAYYGYTF. This rearrangement joins TRBV6-5 to TRBJ1-2, with D hard to call. Germline V gives CDR1 MNHEY, CDR2 SVGAGI. V lost 6 bases, J lost 3 bases, and 17 bases lay in between. The CDR3 runs 15 residues.

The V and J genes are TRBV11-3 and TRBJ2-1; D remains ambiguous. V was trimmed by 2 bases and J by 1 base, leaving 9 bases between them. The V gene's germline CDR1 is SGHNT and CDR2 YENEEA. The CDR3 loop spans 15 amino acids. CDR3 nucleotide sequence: TGTGCCAGCAGCTTAAGGCTAGTGTCCTACAATGAGCAGTTCTTC. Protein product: CASSLRLVSYNEQFF.

The CDR3 nucleotides read TGTGCCAGCAGTTCCGGGGACAGCCAGCCCCAGCATTTT. Encoded protein: CASSSGDSQPQHF. This rearrangement joins TRBV12-3 or TRBV12-4 to TRBJ1-5; 7 bases are shared with TRBD1. The ends lost 4 bases at V and 7 bases at J; junction bases unmatched: 4. This CDR3 contains 13 residues.

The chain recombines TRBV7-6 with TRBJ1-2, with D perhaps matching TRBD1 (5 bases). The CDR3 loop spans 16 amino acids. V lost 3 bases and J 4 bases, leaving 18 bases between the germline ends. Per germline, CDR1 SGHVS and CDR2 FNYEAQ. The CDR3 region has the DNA TGTGCCAGCAGCTTCGGGGCGGGAGGCCCAGGCTATGGCTACACCTTC. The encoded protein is CASSFGAGGPGYGYTF.

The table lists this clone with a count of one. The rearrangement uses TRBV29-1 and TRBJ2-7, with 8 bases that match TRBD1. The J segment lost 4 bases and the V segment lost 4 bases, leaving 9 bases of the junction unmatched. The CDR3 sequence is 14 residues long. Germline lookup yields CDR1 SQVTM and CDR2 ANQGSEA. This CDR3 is CSVAVGQGIYEQYF. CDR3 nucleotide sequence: TGCAGCGTTGCCGTAGGACAGGGAATATACGAGCAGTACTTC.